The entry that follows covers one T cell receptor (beta chain) sequence. CDR1 is SQVTM and CDR2 is ANQGSEA in the germline V gene. V shed 5 bases and J shed 2 bases, with 19 bases lying between them. The CDR3 length is 16 residues. This entry belongs to a study of cytomegalovirus exposure and HLA in healthy donors. On the study more broadly: A later analysis reported the 130 or so validation repertoires used the same platform as the 666 first-cohort repertoires.

The protocol was immunoSEQ multiplex PCR, while the TCRdb copy is restricted to in-frame clones and leaves out a portion. The data show 250,000 to 400,000 clones, 70% to 90% seen once. The sequence was collected from a man aged 25 to 45 in good health and CMV-seronegative. What was sequenced was PBMCs. V usage is TRBV29-1 and J usage is TRBJ2-4; TRBD1 is a possible D gene (5 bases). CDR3 sequence reads: CSVKNRPWVPKNIQYF. The CDR3 DNA sequence: TGCAGCGTTAAAAACAGGCCGTGGGTTCCCAAAAACATTCAGTACTTC.